This T cell receptor beta chain came from a study of shared clonotypes between healthy human individuals. Broader study findings: Generation probabilities of non-shared clonotypes were lower (relative to those shared by all four donors). There were few donors, and this limited the genetic and exposure-history diversity represented.

Every subset's genomic DNA went evenly onto several immunoSEQ plates. Authors' analysis steps: ImmunoSEQ output held junction-only sequences without quality scores, so filtering differed. Using immunoSEQ multiplex PCR, the repertoire was profiled, and TCRdb retains in-frame clones only, with some absent. V, J and clone size were drawn from that table, and D and trimming were deduced from the DNA. The table includes approximately 2.3 million clones, 85% to 95% detected once. The V end was cut by 2 bases, the J end by 4 bases, with 15 bases between. Germline V gene data show CDR1 as MDHEN and CDR2 as SYDVKM. The CDR3 is 15 amino acids. This clone was detected only once. Its cognate antigen is unknown.

The chain couples TRBV28 to TRBJ2-7; D might be TRBD1 or TRBD2, each matching 7 bases. The sequence was collected from a man aged 18 to 30 in good health. Some clones in this sample may be carry-over from other donors' samples. Specimen: naive CD4+ T cells from PBMCs. Regarding subset: CD45RA+ positively selected. This CDR3 is CASSLQGGVVYEQYF. Here the CDR3 DNA reads TGTGCCAGCAGTTTACAGGGGGGGGTCGTATACGAGCAGTACTTC.